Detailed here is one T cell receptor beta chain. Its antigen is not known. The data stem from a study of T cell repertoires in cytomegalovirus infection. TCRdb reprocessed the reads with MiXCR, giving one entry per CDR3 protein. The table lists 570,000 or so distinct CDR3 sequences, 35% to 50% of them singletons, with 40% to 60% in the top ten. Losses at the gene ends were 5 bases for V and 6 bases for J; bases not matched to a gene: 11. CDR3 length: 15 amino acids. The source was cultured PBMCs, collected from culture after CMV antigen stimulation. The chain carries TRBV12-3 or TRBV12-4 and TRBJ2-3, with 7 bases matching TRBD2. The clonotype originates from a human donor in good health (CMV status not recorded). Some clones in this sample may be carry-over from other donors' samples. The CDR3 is CASSPVGGYQDTQYF. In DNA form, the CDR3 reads TGTGCCAGCAGTCCCGTCGGGGGGTACCAGGATACGCAGTATTTT.